This T cell receptor (beta chain) derives from a study of OX40 agonist ivuxolimab in advanced cancers. The CDR3 loop spans 13 amino acids. The V and J ends lost 3 bases and 10 bases respectively, with 18 bases between them. In germline, CDR1 is GTSNPN, CDR2 SVGIG (reference sequence). By share of the sample, this clone is medium-sized (0.01 to 0.1%). Measured with immunoSEQ multiplex PCR; TCRdb has only the in-frame clones, and not every one. Found here are fewer than 85,000 clones, roughly 86% of them singletons; the top ten hold 0.8% to 1%. Sequencing used CD4+ or CD8+ T cells sorted from blood, obtained in a trial of the OX40 agonist ivuxolimab. The rearrangement joins TRBV30 to TRBJ1-1; a weak D match, TRBD1 (6 bases). This TCR derives from an adult with an advanced solid tumor such as melanoma, head and neck, liver or kidney cancer. In DNA, the CDR3 is TGTGCCTGGAGGGACAGTCAGAGTTTAGTAGCTTTCTTT. It specifies CAWRDSQSLVAFF.